The clone carrying this T cell receptor (beta chain) came up once. The data stem from a study of cytomegalovirus exposure and HLA in healthy donors. Trimming stripped 7 bases from V and 5 bases from J, with 8 bases between. The CDR3 has 11 amino acids. Germline CDR1 and CDR2: DFQATT and SNEGSKA (reference sequence). The primer mix had 60 Vbeta and 13 Jbeta primers. Some clones are missing from TCRdb's copy, which holds only in-frame ones; the method was immunoSEQ multiplex PCR. Of 150,000 or so clones in the sample, roughly three quarters are singletons; the top ten hold less than 8.5%. The TCR comes from a man in his forties or fifties in good health and CMV-seropositive. The chain employs TRBV20-1 and TRBJ1-4; D not certain. Sequencing was performed on PBMCs. The CDR3 DNA reads TGCAGTGGGCGGATGAATGAAAAACTGTTTTTT. This sequence encodes CSGRMNEKLFF.